The source of this TCR beta chain is a study of shared clonotypes between healthy human individuals. The CDR3 is 16 residues long. The V end was cut by 0 bases, the J end by 2 bases, with 9 bases between. CDR1 and CDR2 (germline): SGHRS, YFSETQ. This clone was counted a single time. The repertoire was sequenced with immunoSEQ multiplex PCR; TCRdb's copy has only in-frame clones and lacks some. The data contain over 700,000 clones, roughly 72% of them seen just once; the ten biggest clones take up over 1.5%. V is TRBV5-1 and J is TRBJ2-6; no reliable D call. The source material was memory CD4+ T cells sorted from blood. Noted subset: CD45RA-negative fraction. The receptor's source is a woman in her thirties in good health. The CDR3 sequence: CASSLAIEAGANVLTF. The CDR3 region has the DNA TGCGCCAGCAGCTTGGCCATAGAGGCTGGGGCCAACGTCCTGACTTTC. The complete variable domain, with remaining parts taken from reference TRBV5-1 and TRBJ2-6, reads KAGVTQTPRYLIKTRGQQVTLSCSPISGHRSVSWYQQTPGQGLQFLFEYFSETQRNKGNFPGRFSGRQFSNSRSEMNVSTLELGDSALYLCASSLAIEAGANVLTFGAGSRLTVL.